The 12 T cell receptor beta chains given below trace back to one sample, sequenced in a study of radiotherapy plus CTLA-4 blockade in lung cancer. Clones were sequenced by immunoSEQ multiplex PCR, and TCRdb holds only the in-frame ones, with some missing. The profile shows around 99,000 clones, about 86% of them singletons. The input for sequencing was peripheral blood, taken from a patient treated with radiotherapy plus ipilimumab. These receptors were collected from a human donor with non-small cell lung cancer that progressed on radiotherapy plus ipilimumab.

The chain carries TRBV10-2 and TRBJ1-2, with D perhaps TRBD1 (6 bases). CDR1 and CDR2 (germline): WSHSY, SAAADI. The V end lost 2 bases, the J end lost 4 bases, and 14 bases lay between the germline ends. The CDR3 totals 15 residues. The CDR3 loop is CASSEPKGGGYGYTF. The CDR3 nucleotides read TGCGCCAGCAGTGAGCCAAAGGGGGGGGGCTATGGCTACACCTTC.

The chain joins TRBV2 to TRBJ2-1; D unresolved. V was trimmed by 4 bases and J by 4 bases, leaving 5 bases between them. This CDR3 is 12 amino acids long. Germline V gene lookup returns CDR1 SNHLY and CDR2 FYNNEI. The CDR3 reads CASSVRYNEQFF. The CDR3 coding sequence is TGTGCCAGCAGTGTAAGGTACAATGAGCAGTTCTTC. The full variable domain, its missing parts supplied by reference TRBV2 and TRBJ2-1, is EPEVTQTPSHQVTQMGQEVILRCVPISNHLYFYWYRQILGQKVEFLVSFYNNEISEKSEIFDDQFSVERPDGSNFTLKIRSTKLEDSAMYFCASSVRYNEQFFGPGTRLTVL.

V is TRBV5-1 and J is TRBJ2-1; 8 bases are shared with TRBD1. Germline loops: CDR1 SGHRS, CDR2 YFSETQ. The CDR3 runs 13 residues. With 5 bases clipped from V and 8 bases from J, the junction kept 6 bases outside the gene matches. This CDR3 is CASRNSGGHEQFF. CDR3 DNA: TGCGCCAGCAGGAACTCAGGGGGCCATGAGCAGTTCTTC.

The CDR3 reads CAKPSGSYEQYF. The CDR3, as DNA: TGTGCCAAACCTAGCGGGAGCTACGAGCAGTACTTC. This chain joins TRBV19 and TRBJ2-7; TRBD2 aligns across 10 bases. The CDR3 is 12 residues long. V lost 10 bases, J lost 3 bases, and 3 bases stayed unmatched. CDR1 and CDR2 from the germline V gene are LNHDA and SQIVND (reference sequence).

This chain links TRBV30 with TRBJ1-3, with D possibly being TRBD1 (6 bases). Trimming removed 1 base from V and 8 bases from J, with 18 bases in between. This CDR3 region has 15 residues. CDR1 and CDR2 from the germline V gene are GTSNPN and SVGIG (reference sequence). The CDR3 loop is CAWSAGKGGLDTIYF. CDR3 DNA sequence: TGTGCCTGGAGTGCGGGCAAAGGGGGATTAGACACCATATATTTT. The whole variable domain, remainder taken from reference TRBV30 and TRBJ1-3, is SQTIHQWPATLVQPVGSPLSLECTVEGTSNPNLYWYRQAAGRGLQLLFYSVGIGQISSEVPQNLSASRPQDRQFILSSKKLLLSDSGFYLCAWSAGKGGLDTIYFGEGSWLTVV.

The chain couples TRBV7-9 to TRBJ2-2; D uncertain. This CDR3 comprises 14 residues. Germline CDR1 is SEHNR and CDR2 is FQNEAQ (reference sequence). Trimming removed 5 bases at V and 6 bases at J, with 13 bases between. The CDR3 loop is CASSPPGLAGELFF. In DNA form, the CDR3 reads TGTGCCAGCAGCCCCCCCGGGCTAGCCGGGGAGCTGTTTTTT.

The rearrangement links TRBV6-5 to TRBJ1-3; D gene uncertain. Trimming stripped 0 bases from V and 0 bases from J, with 6 bases between. CDR1 MNHEY and CDR2 SVGAGI come from the germline V gene. There are 15 residues in the CDR3. The CDR3 sequence is CASSYSRSSGNTIYF. The CDR3 DNA reads TGTGCCAGCAGTTACTCTCGCAGCTCTGGAAACACCATATATTTT.

The V and J genes are TRBV5-1 and TRBJ2-5; tentative D call: TRBD2 (7 bases). The CDR3 consists of 15 residues. CDR1 is SGHRS, CDR2 YFSETQ, per germline. The V end was cut by 0 bases, the J end by 4 bases, with 13 bases between. The CDR3 DNA follows: TGCGCCAGCAGCTTGGCCGGACTAGGGGGAGAGACCCAGTACTTC. It yields the protein CASSLAGLGGETQYF.

This clone has just one count. V usage is TRBV6-1 and J usage is TRBJ2-3, with 9 bases identical to TRBD2. CDR1 MNHNS and CDR2 SASEGT come from the germline V gene. The trim removed 4 bases at V and 4 bases at J, leaving 12 bases unmatched. The CDR3 runs 17 residues. Here the CDR3 reads CASSALLAGVTSDTQYF. CDR3 nucleotides: TGTGCCAGCAGTGCACTACTAGCGGGCGTTACTTCAGATACGCAGTATTTT.

This chain connects TRBV7-2 to TRBJ1-1; D is undetermined. Germline V gene lookup returns CDR1 SGHTA and CDR2 FQGNSA. The CDR3 sequence is 15 residues long. Trimming shortened V by 4 bases and J by 5 bases, and 17 bases separated the two germline ends. CDR3 loop: CASSSSMGGETEAFF. The CDR3, as DNA: TGTGCCAGCAGCTCCTCAATGGGAGGTGAGACTGAAGCTTTCTTT.

The rearrangement uses TRBV27 and TRBJ2-1, with 14 bases matching TRBD2. The CDR3 extends over 16 amino acids. CDR1 MNHEY and CDR2 SMNVEV come from the germline V gene (reference sequence). The V and J ends lost 4 bases and 7 bases, in that order; junction bases with no gene match: 6. In nucleotides, the CDR3 is TGTGCCAGCAGTTCAAGACTAGCGGGAGGGCCAAATGAGCAGTTCTTC. Translation: CASSSRLAGGPNEQFF.

The chain carries TRBV11-2 and TRBJ2-1; TRBD2 agrees at 10 bases. Germline assignment: CDR1 SGHAT and CDR2 FQNNGV. This CDR3 is 15 amino acids long. V shed 5 bases, J shed 6 bases, and the junction held 7 bases outside the gene matches. DNA for the CDR3: TGTGCCAGCAGCCCCTCTAGCGGGAGTTTCAATGAGCAGTTCTTC. It encodes CASSPSSGSFNEQFF.